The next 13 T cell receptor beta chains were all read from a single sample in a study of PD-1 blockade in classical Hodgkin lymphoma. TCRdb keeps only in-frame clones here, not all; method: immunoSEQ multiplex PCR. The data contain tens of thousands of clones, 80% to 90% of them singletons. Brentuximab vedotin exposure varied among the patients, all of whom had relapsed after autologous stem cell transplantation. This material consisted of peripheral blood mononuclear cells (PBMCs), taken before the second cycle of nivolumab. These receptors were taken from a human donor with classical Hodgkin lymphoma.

Here the CDR3 DNA reads TGTGCCAGCAGTGATACCGGCACGGAGACCCAGTACTTC. Its protein product is CASSDTGTETQYF. This sequence joins TRBV6-6 and TRBJ2-5; D remains unclear. CDR3 length equals 13 residues. Between the trimmed V and J ends, which lost 5 bases and 5 bases, there was a span of 12 bases. Germline V gene data show CDR1 as MNHNY and CDR2 as SVGAGI (reference sequence).

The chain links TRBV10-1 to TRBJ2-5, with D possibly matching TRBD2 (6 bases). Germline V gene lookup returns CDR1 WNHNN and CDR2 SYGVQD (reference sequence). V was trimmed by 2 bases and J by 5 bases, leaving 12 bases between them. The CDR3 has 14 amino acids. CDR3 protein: CASSEDSGGETQYF. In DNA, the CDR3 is TGCGCCAGCAGTGAGGACTCTGGGGGGGAGACCCAGTACTTC.

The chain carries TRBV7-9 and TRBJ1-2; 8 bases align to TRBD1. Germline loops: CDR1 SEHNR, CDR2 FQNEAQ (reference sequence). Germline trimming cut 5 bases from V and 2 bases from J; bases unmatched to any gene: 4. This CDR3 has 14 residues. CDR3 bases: TGTGCCAGCAGCGCAGGGGACAGGAACTATGGCTACACCTTC. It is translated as CASSAGDRNYGYTF.

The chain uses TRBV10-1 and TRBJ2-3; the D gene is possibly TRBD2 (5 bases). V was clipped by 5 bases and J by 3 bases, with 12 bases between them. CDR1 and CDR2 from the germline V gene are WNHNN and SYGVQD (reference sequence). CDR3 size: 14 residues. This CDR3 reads CASSLAGLTDTQYF. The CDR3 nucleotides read TGCGCCAGCAGTCTAGCCGGATTAACAGATACGCAGTATTTT.

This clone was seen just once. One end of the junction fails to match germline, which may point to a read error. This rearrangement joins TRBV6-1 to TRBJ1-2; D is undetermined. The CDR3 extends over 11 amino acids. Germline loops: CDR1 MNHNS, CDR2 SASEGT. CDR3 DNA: TGTGCCAGCAGTGAAAATCCCGCCAAGGACTTC. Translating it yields CASSENPAKDF.

CDR3 bases: TGCAGCGTTGATTCTAGCGGGGGGACCCACGAGCAGTACTTC. Translation gives CSVDSSGGTHEQYF. V usage is TRBV29-1 and J usage is TRBJ2-7; 11 nucleotides agree with TRBD2. This CDR3 is built from 14 residues. Per germline, CDR1 SQVTM and CDR2 ANQGSEA. V trimming: 3 bases; J trimming: 5 bases; junction bases outside the gene matches: 6.

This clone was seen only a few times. The CDR3 DNA sequence: TGTGCCAGCAGCTCCGGGACAGGGAAGGACTACGAGCAGTACTTC. Protein: CASSSGTGKDYEQYF. J is TRBJ2-7 and V is TRBV7-9, with 9 positions matching TRBD1. The CDR3 length is 15 residues. Germline CDR1 SEHNR, CDR2 FQNEAQ (reference sequence). Trimming removed 4 bases from V and 3 bases from J; junction bases left unmatched: 7.

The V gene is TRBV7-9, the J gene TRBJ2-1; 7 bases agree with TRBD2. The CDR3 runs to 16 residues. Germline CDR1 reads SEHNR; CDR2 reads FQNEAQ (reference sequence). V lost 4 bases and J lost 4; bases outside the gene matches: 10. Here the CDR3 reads CASSSRTRGTYNEQFF. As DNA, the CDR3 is TGTGCCAGCAGCTCTCGGACTAGAGGGACTTACAATGAGCAGTTCTTC.

The CDR3 spells CASSPGASTDTQYF. The DNA of the CDR3 is TGTGCCAGTAGTCCGGGGGCAAGCACAGATACGCAGTATTTT. The chain links TRBV19 to TRBJ2-3; either TRBD1 or TRBD2 may fit D (6 bases each). V lost 5 bases and J 0 bases, leaving 9 bases between the germline ends. The CDR3 sequence is 14 residues long. The germline CDR1 and CDR2 sequences are LNHDA and SQIVND (reference sequence).

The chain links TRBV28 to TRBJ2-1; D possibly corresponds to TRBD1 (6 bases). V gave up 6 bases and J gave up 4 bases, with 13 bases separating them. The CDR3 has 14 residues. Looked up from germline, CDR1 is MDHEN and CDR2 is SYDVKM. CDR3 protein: CASRTGATYNEQFF. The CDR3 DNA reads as TGTGCCAGCAGGACAGGAGCAACGTACAATGAGCAGTTCTTC.

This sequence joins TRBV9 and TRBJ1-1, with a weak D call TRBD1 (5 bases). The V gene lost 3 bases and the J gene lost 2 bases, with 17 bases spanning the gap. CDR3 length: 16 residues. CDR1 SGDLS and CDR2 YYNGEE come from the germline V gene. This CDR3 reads CASSDDYRQSNTEAFF. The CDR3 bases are TGTGCCAGCAGCGACGACTATCGACAGTCAAACACTGAAGCTTTCTTT.

The CDR3 DNA reads TGTGCCAGCAGCCTGGGACCGGGCACAGATACGCAGTATTTT. It specifies CASSLGPGTDTQYF. This rearrangement joins TRBV7-8 to TRBJ2-3; D possibly matches TRBD1 or TRBD2 (5 bases each). CDR1 is SGHVS and CDR2 is FQNEAQ in the germline V gene. Trimming shortened V by 5 bases and J by 1 base, and 10 bases separated the two germline ends. This CDR3 comprises 14 residues.

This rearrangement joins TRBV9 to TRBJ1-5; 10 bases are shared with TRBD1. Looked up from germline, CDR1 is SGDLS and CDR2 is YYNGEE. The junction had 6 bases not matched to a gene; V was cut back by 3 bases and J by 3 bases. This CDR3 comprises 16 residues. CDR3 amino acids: CASSAQTGGYNQPQHF. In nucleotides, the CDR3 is TGTGCCAGCAGCGCACAGACAGGGGGCTACAATCAGCCCCAGCATTTT.